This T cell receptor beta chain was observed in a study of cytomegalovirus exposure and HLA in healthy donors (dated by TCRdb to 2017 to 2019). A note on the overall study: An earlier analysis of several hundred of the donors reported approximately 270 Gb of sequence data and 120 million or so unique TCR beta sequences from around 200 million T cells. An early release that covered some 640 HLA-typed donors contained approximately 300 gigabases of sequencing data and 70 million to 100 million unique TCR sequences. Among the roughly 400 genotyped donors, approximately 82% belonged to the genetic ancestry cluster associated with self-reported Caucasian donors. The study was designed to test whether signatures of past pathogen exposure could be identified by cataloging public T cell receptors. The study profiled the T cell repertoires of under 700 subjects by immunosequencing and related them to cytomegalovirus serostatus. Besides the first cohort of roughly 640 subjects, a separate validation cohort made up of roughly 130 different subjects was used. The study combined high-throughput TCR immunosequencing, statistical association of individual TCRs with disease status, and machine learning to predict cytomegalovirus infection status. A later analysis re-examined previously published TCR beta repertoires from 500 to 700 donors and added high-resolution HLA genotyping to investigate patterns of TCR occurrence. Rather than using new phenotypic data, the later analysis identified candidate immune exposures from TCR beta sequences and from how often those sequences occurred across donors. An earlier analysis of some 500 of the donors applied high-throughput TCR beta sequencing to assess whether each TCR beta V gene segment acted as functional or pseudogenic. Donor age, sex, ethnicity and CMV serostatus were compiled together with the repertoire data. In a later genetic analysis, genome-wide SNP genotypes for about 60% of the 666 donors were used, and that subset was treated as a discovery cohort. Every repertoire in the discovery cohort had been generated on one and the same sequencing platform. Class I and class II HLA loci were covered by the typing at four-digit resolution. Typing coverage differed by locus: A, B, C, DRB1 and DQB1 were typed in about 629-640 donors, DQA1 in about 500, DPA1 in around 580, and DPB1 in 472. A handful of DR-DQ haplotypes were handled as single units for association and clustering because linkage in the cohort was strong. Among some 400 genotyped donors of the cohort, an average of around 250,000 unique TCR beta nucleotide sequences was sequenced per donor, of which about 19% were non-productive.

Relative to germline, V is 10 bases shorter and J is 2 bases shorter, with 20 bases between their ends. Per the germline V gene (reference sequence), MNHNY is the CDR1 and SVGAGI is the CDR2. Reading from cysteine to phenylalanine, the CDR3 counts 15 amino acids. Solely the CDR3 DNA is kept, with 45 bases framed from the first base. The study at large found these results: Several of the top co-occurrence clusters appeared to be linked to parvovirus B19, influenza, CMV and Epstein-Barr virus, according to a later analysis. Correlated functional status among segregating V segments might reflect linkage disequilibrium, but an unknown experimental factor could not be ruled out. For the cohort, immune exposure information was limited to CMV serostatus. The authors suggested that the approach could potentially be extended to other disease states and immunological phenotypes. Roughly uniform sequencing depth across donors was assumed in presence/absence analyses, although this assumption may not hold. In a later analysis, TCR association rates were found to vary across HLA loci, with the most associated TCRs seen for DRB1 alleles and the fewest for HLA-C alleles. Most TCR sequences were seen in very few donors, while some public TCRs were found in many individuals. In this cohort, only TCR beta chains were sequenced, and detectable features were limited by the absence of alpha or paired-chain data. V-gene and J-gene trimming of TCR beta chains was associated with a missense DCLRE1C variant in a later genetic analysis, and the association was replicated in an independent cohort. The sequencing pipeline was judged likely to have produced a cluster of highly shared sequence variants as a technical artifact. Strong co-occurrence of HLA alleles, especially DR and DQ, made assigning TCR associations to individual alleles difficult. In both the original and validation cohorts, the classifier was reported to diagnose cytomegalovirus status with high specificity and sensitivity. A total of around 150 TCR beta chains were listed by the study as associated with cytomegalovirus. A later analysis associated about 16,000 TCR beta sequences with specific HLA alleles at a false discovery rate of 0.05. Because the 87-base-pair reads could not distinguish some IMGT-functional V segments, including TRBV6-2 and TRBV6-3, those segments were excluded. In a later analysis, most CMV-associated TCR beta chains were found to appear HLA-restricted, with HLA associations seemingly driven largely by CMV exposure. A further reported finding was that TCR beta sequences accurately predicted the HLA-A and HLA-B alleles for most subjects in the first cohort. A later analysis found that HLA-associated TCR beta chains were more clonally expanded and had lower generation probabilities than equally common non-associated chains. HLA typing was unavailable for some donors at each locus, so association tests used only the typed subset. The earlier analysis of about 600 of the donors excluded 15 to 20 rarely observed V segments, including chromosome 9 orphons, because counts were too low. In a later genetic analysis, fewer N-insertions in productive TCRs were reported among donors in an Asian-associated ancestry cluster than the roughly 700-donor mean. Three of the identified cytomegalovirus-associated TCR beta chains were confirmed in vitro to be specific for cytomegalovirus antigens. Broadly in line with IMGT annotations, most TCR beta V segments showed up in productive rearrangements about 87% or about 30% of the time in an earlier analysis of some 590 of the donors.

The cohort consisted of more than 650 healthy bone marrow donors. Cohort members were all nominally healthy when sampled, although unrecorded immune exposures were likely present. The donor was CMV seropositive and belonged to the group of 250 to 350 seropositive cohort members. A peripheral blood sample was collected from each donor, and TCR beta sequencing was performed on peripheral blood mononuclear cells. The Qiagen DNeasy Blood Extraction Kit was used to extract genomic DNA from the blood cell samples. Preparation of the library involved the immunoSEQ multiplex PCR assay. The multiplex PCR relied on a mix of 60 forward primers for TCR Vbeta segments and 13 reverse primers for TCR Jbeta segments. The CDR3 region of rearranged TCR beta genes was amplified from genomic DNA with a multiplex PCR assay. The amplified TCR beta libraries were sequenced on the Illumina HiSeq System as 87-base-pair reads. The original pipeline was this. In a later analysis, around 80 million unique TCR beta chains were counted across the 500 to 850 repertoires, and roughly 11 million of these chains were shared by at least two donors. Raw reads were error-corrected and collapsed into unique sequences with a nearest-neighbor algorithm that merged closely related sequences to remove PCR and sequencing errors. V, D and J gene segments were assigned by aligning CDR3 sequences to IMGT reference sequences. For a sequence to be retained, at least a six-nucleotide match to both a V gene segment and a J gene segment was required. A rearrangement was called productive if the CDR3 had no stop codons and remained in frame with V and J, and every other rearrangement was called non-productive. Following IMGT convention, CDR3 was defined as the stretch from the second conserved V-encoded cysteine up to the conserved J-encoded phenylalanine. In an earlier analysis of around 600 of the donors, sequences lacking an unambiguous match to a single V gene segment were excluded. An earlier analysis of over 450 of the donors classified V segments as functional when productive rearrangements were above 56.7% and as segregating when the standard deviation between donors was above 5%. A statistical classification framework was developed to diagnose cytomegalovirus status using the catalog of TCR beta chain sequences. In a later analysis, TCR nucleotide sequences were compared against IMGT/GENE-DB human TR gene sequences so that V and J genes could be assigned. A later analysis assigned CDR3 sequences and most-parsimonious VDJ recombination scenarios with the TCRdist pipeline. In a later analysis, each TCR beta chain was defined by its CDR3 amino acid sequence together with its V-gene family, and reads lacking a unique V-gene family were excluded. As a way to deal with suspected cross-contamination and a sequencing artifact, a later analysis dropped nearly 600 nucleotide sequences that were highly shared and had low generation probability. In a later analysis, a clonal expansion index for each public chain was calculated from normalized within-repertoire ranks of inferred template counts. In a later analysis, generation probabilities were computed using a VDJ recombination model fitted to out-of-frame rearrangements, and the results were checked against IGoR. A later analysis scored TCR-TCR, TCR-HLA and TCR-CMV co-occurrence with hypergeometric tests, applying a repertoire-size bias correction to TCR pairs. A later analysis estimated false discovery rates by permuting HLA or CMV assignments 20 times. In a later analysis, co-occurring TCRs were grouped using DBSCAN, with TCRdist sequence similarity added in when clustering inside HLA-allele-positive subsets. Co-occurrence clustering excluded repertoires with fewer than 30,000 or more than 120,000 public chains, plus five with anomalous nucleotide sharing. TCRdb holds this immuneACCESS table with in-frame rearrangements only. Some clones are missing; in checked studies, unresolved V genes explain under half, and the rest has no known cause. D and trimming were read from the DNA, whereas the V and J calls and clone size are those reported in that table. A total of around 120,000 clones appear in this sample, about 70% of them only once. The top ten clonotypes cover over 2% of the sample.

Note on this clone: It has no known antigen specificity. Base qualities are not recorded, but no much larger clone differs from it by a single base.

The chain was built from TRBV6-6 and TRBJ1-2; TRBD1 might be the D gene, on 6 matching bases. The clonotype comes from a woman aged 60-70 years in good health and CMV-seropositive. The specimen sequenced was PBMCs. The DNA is TGTGCCACCAGGCTCGGGGGGGGCTGGAACTATGGCTACACCTTC. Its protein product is CATRLGGGWNYGYTF.